Listed here is a single T cell receptor (beta chain). Its antigen is not known. The method was immunoSEQ multiplex PCR; TCRdb's version includes in-frame clones alone and lacks a portion of them. The sample holds 300,000 to 400,000 clones, roughly 84% seen once. Described treatment: around 19 received Ad26.COV2.S at low or high dose, single or two shots; about 5 received placebo; per-sample allocation not given. All samples were drawn on day 63, counting from the first vaccine or placebo injection. Adults aged 18-55 years in Boston included the donor. Participants' vaccine, an Ad26 vector, delivered Wuhan-strain SARS-CoV-2 spike. The CDR3 contains 15 residues. The V segment lost 6 bases and the J segment 6 bases; nucleotides outside the gene matches: 11. This sample is drawn from a study of Ad26.COV2.S vaccination and SARS-CoV-2 variants. Study-wide results and limits: Ad26.COV2.S recipients had broader spike-specific TCRs (P = 0.0014).

The chain is built from TRBV23-1 and TRBJ1-5; 7 bases align to TRBD1. Being an ORF, TRBV23-1 has a function that is uncertain. The origin of this receptor is a person between 18 and 59 years old who received the Ad26.COV2.S COVID-19 vaccine or a placebo. Sequenced here: peripheral blood, sampled in a trial of Ad26.COV2.S vaccine versus placebo. This CDR3 reads CASSQERGQGQPQHF. CDR3 nucleotide sequence: TGCGCCAGCAGCCAAGAGAGGGGGCAGGGTCAGCCCCAGCATTTT.